Detailed here is one TCR beta chain. Its antigen remains unidentified. This sample stems from a study of cytomegalovirus exposure and HLA in healthy donors. Study background: The study placed about 86% of its roughly 400 genotyped donors in the Caucasian-associated ancestry cluster.

Both 60 Vbeta primers and 13 Jbeta primers went into the PCR. The method was immunoSEQ multiplex PCR; TCRdb's version includes in-frame clones alone and lacks a portion of them. This sample has tens of thousands of clones; roughly 82% occur once, and the top ten carry roughly a tenth. General observations from the study: CMV serostatus stood as the only immune exposure information on hand. An Asian-associated ancestry cluster reportedly showed fewer N-insertions than the roughly 700-donor mean in a later analysis.

Material for sequencing was PBMCs. The TCR comes from a woman aged 18-29 years in good health and CMV-seropositive.

As DNA, the CDR3 is TGTGCCAGCAGTTCGGACAGGGGTTACAATGAGCAGTTCTTC. It encodes CASSSDRGYNEQFF. The chain links TRBV6-5 to TRBJ2-1; 9 nucleotides line up with TRBD1. V lost 4 bases to trimming and J lost 4 bases; unmatched junction nucleotides: 2. The V gene's germline CDR1 is MNHEY and CDR2 SVGAGI. CDR3 length: 14 amino acids.